Given below is one T cell receptor (beta chain) in context. In this sample, this clonotype turned up many times. The antigen it binds to is not known. No qualities accompany the bases; no much larger clone lies one base away. This specimen comes from a study of patients and donors after allogeneic stem cell transplantation (dated by TCRdb to 2018 to 2020). The library came from RT-PCR. Sequencing was performed on a NextSeq 550. TCRdb trimmed the raw reads at Q25, called clones with MiXCR and kept productive beta chains. Identical CDR3 proteins give one entry, which carries the most common genes and DNA. In all, the sample holds roughly 960,000 distinct CDR3 sequences, and 18% of those were seen once. In total, the top ten clones hold around 6% of the sample. A distance of 17 bases separates the germline ends of V and J, which lose 3 bases and 5 bases respectively. The CDR3 holds 15 amino acids from the cysteine to the phenylalanine. Only CDR3 DNA is held: 45 bases, read in frame from base 1.

The sequenced sample consisted of blood, either unsorted or a sorted T cell fraction (not recorded which). This receptor was obtained from a human donor who was either an allogeneic HSCT recipient or a stem cell or donor lymphocyte infusion donor (not recorded which). It is not recorded whose cells these are; they may come from a transplant donor. This sequence uses TRBV12-3 or TRBV12-4 and TRBJ2-7; perhaps TRBD1 is the D gene, with 5 bases matching. The nucleotides are TGTGCCAGCAGTTTCTCGTCAGGGCGATTCGACGAGCAGTACTTC. This sequence encodes CASSFSSGRFDEQYF.